One sample yielded the 21 T cell receptor beta chains listed below, sequenced in a study of T cells in Graves' hyperthyroidism and ophthalmopathy. RNA transcripts provided the source from which TCR beta CDR3 regions were amplified. TCR CDR3 regions were first amplified by RT-PCR with HTBI primers. TCRdb independently ran MiXCR on the multiplex PCR reads; one entry per CDR3 protein. Among hundreds of thousands of distinct CDR3 sequences listed, approximately 24% were seen once. Sample: blood. The receptors stem from a woman aged 25 to 39 with Graves' ophthalmopathy.

This clonotype was seen at least ten times. J is TRBJ2-2 and V is TRBV6-5, with D unresolved. The CDR3 has 13 amino acids. Trimming removed 1 base from V and 4 bases from J, with 4 bases in between. Germline V gene lookup returns CDR1 MNHEY and CDR2 SVGAGI. CDR3 residues: CASSYLGTGELFF. CDR3 coding DNA: TGTGCCAGCAGTTACTTGGGCACCGGGGAGCTGTTTTTT.

In its sample, this clonotype was seen a few times. The rearrangement uses TRBV4-1 and TRBJ1-1, with 11 positions matching TRBD1. This CDR3 comprises 16 residues. V was pared by 0 bases and J by 3 bases, with 3 bases of the junction left unmatched. The germline V gene has CDR1 MGHRA and CDR2 YSYEKL. CDR3: CASSQEDRGPDTEAFF. The CDR3 DNA reads as TGCGCCAGCAGCCAAGAGGACAGGGGGCCGGACACTGAAGCTTTCTTT.

The chain combines TRBV4-2 with TRBJ2-5; the match to TRBD2 covers 11 bases. J was trimmed by 2 bases and V by 0 bases; bases with no gene match: 2. The CDR3 contains 16 residues. Germline CDR1 is LGHNA and CDR2 is YNFKEQ. The CDR3 here is CASSQDPSGGQETQYF. The DNA for the CDR3 is TGTGCCAGCAGCCAAGACCCTAGCGGGGGGCAAGAGACCCAGTACTTC.

This clonotype was counted ten times or more. The chain carries TRBV11-3 and TRBJ2-2, with D possibly called TRBD1 or TRBD2 (5 bases each). Germline CDR1 is SGHNT and CDR2 is YENEEA. This CDR3 is 13 amino acids long. The V gene lost 5 bases and the J gene lost 6 bases, with 10 bases spanning the gap. CDR3 nucleotide sequence: TGTGCCAGCAGCCTGGGACCGGCCGGGGAGCTGTTTTTT. Protein sequence: CASSLGPAGELFF.

This clonotype was recorded at least ten times. This chain connects TRBV2 to TRBJ1-1; D gene uncertain. The V end was cut by 7 bases, the J end by 2 bases, with 8 bases between. The CDR3 sequence is 12 residues long. Germline assignment: CDR1 SNHLY and CDR2 FYNNEI. CDR3 nucleotides: TGTGCCAGCACTCAGAGCAACACTGAAGCTTTCTTT. Protein sequence: CASTQSNTEAFF.

V is TRBV28 and J is TRBJ2-4, with D uncertain. Germline values: CDR1 MDHEN, CDR2 SYDVKM. This CDR3 has 15 amino acids. Trimming removed 1 base from V and 0 bases from J, with 7 bases in between. CDR3 nucleotide sequence: TGTGCCAGCAGTTTATCGCTCCTAGCCAAAAACATTCAGTACTTC. Protein sequence: CASSLSLLAKNIQYF.

This chain links TRBV28 with TRBJ2-7; a possible D gene is TRBD1 (6 bases). The germline V gene has CDR1 MDHEN and CDR2 SYDVKM. Trimming took 6 bases from V and 6 from J, leaving 18 bases between them. The CDR3 runs to 14 residues. CDR3 sequence reads: CASSLLVGASEQYF. The CDR3 DNA sequence: TGTGCCAGCAGCCTGTTAGTGGGGGCGAGCGAGCAGTACTTC.

The chain has TRBV27 and TRBJ1-2; D unclear. V was cut by 4 bases and J by 4 bases, with 16 bases left in between. CDR1 is MNHEY and CDR2 is SMNVEV in the germline V gene (reference sequence). The CDR3 contains 15 residues. In DNA, the CDR3 is TGTGCCAGCAGTTCCTCCAGCCACCTGGGCTATGGCTACACCTTC. It is translated as CASSSSSHLGYGYTF.

This clonotype was found many times. The chain couples TRBV11-1 to TRBJ2-5, with D perhaps TRBD2 (6 bases). The CDR3 is 15 residues long. V lost 3 bases and J 1 base, leaving 12 bases between the germline ends. Germline-derived CDR1 and CDR2 are SGHAT and FQDESV (reference sequence). CDR3 region: CASSFILAPQETQYF. CDR3 bases: TGTGCCAGCAGCTTCATACTAGCCCCCCAAGAGACCCAGTACTTC.

A few counts support this clonotype. The chain has TRBV6-2 or TRBV6-3 and TRBJ2-7, with TRBD1 matching 10 bases. Trimming cost V 4 bases and J 0 bases; bases outside gene matches: 6. From germline, CDR1 is MNHEY and CDR2 SVGEGT. This CDR3 spans 16 amino acids. CDR3 residues: CASSSYRDRGSYEQYF. The DNA of the CDR3 is TGTGCCAGCAGTTCCTACCGGGACAGGGGCTCCTACGAGCAGTACTTC.

This clonotype came up many times. The chain combines TRBV20-1 with TRBJ2-7, with TRBD2 matching over 14 bases. Trimming removed 3 bases from V and 2 bases from J; junction bases left unmatched: 0. This CDR3 spans 14 amino acids. CDR1 and CDR2 from the germline V gene are DFQATT and SNEGSKA (reference sequence). CDR3 loop: CSARTSGGAYEQYF. CDR3 nucleotide sequence: TGCAGTGCTAGGACTAGCGGGGGGGCCTACGAGCAGTACTTC.

The chain employs TRBV20-1 and TRBJ1-1; maybe TRBD1 (6 bases). CDR1 is DFQATT and CDR2 is SNEGSKA in the germline V gene (reference sequence). CDR3 length: 15 residues. V lost 4 bases, J lost 4 bases, and 19 bases lay in between. For the CDR3, the DNA is TGCAGTGCTACCAGACAGGCCCAAAAGGGCACTGAAGCTTTCTTT. Residues: CSATRQAQKGTEAFF.

In its sample, this clonotype was seen a few times. V gene TRBV15 combines with J gene TRBJ1-3; TRBD1 might be the D (5 bases). Germline CDR1 and CDR2: LNHNV and YYDKDF (reference sequence). CDR3 length: 15 amino acids. The V gene lost 1 base and the J gene lost 2 bases, with 9 bases spanning the gap. This CDR3 reads CATSRGPGTGNTIYF. The CDR3 region has the DNA TGTGCCACCAGCAGAGGTCCAGGGACTGGAAACACCATATATTTT. The whole variable domain, remainder taken from reference TRBV15 and TRBJ1-3, is DAMVIQNPRYQVTQFGKPVTLSCSQTLNHNVMYWYQQKSSQAPKLLFHYYDKDFNNEADTPDNFQSRRPNTSFCFLDIRSPGLGDTAMYLCATSRGPGTGNTIYFGEGSWLTVV.

This chain uses TRBV27 with TRBJ2-2; 8 bases fit TRBD1. The V and J ends lost 6 bases and 4 bases, in that order; junction bases with no gene match: 7. The germline V gene has CDR1 MNHEY and CDR2 SMNVEV (reference sequence). This CDR3 region has 15 residues. CDR3 in amino acids: CASRGDRHPTGELFF. In nucleotides, the CDR3 is TGTGCCAGCAGGGGGGACAGGCACCCCACCGGGGAGCTGTTTTTT.

The chain carries TRBV12-3 or TRBV12-4 and TRBJ1-2, with D possibly matching TRBD1 (6 bases). The CDR3 is 15 residues long. V was clipped by 5 bases and J by 7 bases, with 20 bases between them. CDR3 coding DNA: TGTGCCAGCAGTGGGGGCAGGGTACCAGTCTCTGGCTACACCTTC. It specifies CASSGGRVPVSGYTF.

This clonotype was detected a few times. The V gene is TRBV6-1, the J gene TRBJ2-5; TRBD1 is a possible D gene (5 bases). Germline V gene sequence: CDR1 MNHNS, CDR2 SASEGT. Trimming removed 6 bases at V and 2 bases at J, with 13 bases between. The CDR3 loop spans 14 amino acids. The CDR3 protein is CASRRQFGQETQYF. CDR3 in DNA: TGTGCCAGCAGACGACAGTTTGGGCAAGAGACCCAGTACTTC.

This clonotype was seen at least ten times. This sequence joins TRBV18 and TRBJ2-2, with no clear D. Trimming pared 3 bases from V and 7 bases from J, leaving 12 bases between. The CDR3 length is 14 residues. CDR1 is KGHSH and CDR2 is LQKENI in the germline V gene. The CDR3 spells CASSPVPGNGELFF. In DNA form, the CDR3 reads TGTGCCAGCTCACCTGTCCCTGGCAACGGGGAGCTGTTTTTT.

This clonotype has a count of ten or more. The chain is built from TRBV29-1 and TRBJ1-1; D not resolved. Trimming took off 6 bases at V and 0 bases at J, with 11 bases between the two ends. The CDR3 sequence is 13 residues long. The germline gives CDR1 SQVTM, CDR2 ANQGSEA. The DNA for the CDR3 is TGCAGCGTGACAAAATTCATGAACACTGAAGCTTTCTTT. It yields the protein CSVTKFMNTEAFF.

The rearrangement joins TRBV7-2 to TRBJ2-7; a possible D gene is TRBD2 (5 bases). This CDR3 has 14 residues. Germline V CDR1 and CDR2: SGHTA, FQGNSA. Trimming left V 2 bases short and J 2 bases short, with 10 bases between. The CDR3 sequence is CASSLPGSTYEQYF. The CDR3, as DNA: TGTGCCAGCAGCTTACCGGGATCCACCTACGAGCAGTACTTC. The full variable domain, its missing parts supplied by reference TRBV7-2 and TRBJ2-7, is GAGVSQSPSNKVTEKGKDVELRCDPISGHTALYWYRQSLGQGLEFLIYFQGNSAPDKSGLPSDRFSAERTGGSVSTLTIQRTQQEDSAVYLCASSLPGSTYEQYFGPGTRLTVT.

The chain combines TRBV19 with TRBJ1-2; tentative D call: TRBD1 (6 bases). Germline loops: CDR1 LNHDA, CDR2 SQIVND (reference sequence). Trimming pared 3 bases from V and 2 bases from J, leaving 10 bases between. The CDR3 runs 14 residues. The CDR3 sequence: CASSILDRNYGYTF. CDR3 coding DNA: TGTGCCAGTAGTATTTTAGACAGGAACTATGGCTACACCTTC.

This clonotype was detected a few times. The V gene is TRBV6-1, the J gene TRBJ2-7, with D perhaps TRBD1 or TRBD2 (5 bases each). CDR1 and CDR2 from the germline V gene are MNHNS and SASEGT. The CDR3 covers 13 residues. Trimming pared 3 bases from V and 3 bases from J, leaving 9 bases between. CDR3: CASSDGTNYEQYF. CDR3 in DNA: TGTGCCAGCAGTGACGGGACGAACTACGAGCAGTACTTC.